Given below is one TCR beta chain in context. Antigen unknown. This record comes from a study of vaccination effects on CD4 cells after COVID-19. Study details: Median timing of post-vaccine samples was 72 days after the second dose.

Study conclusions and caveats: Convalescent patients were scarce in the study, and it lacked early post-infection timepoints. Marked clonal contraction of both clone types appeared late after vaccination.

V gave up 0 bases and J gave up 5 bases, with 4 bases separating them. Per the germline V gene, CDR1 is GTSNPN and CDR2 is SVGIG (reference sequence). CDR3 size: 12 residues. TCRdb's copy holds only in-frame clones and misses some; the assay was immunoSEQ multiplex PCR. This sample carries 80,000 to 95,000 clones, under 80% of them seen once, and the ten largest clones take about 1.2%. Viral peptide pool expansion of antigen-specific CD4+ T cells preceded sequencing in the ViraFEST assay. Following culture for nine to ten days, CD4+ T cells were isolated. Each person got two doses of an mRNA SARS-CoV-2 vaccine, BNT162b2 or mRNA-1273.

The sequence came from a human donor who received a COVID-19 vaccine. The chain combines TRBV30 with TRBJ1-4; D call uncertain. The sequencing here drew on CD4+ T cells from PBMCs cultured with HCoV-OC43 spike peptides, taken after COVID-19 vaccination. Subset of the sample: HCoV-OC43 spike overlapping peptide pool stimulation. CDR3 in DNA: TGTGCCTGGAGTGTAGGGAATGAAAAACTGTTTTTT. Translation gives CAWSVGNEKLFF.